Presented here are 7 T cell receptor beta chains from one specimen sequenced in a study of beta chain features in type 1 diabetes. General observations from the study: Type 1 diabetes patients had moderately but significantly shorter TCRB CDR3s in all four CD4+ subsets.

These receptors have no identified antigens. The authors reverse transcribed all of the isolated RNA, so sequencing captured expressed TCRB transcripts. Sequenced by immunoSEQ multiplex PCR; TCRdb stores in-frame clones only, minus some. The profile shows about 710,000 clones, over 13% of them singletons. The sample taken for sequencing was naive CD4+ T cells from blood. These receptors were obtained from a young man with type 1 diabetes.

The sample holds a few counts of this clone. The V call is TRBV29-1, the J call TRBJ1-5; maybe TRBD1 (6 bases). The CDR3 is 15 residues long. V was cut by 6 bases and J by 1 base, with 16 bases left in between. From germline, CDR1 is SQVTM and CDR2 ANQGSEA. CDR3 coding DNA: TGCAGCGTGGGGGCCTCGGACGGAAGCAATCAGCCCCAGCATTTT. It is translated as CSVGASDGSNQPQHF.

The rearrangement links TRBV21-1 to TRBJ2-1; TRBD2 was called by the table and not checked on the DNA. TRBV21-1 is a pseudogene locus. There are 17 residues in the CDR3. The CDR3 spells CASSKAAGRGPYNEQFF. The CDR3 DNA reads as TGTGCCAGCAGCAAAGCAGCCGGGAGAGGGCCCTACAATGAGCAGTTCTTC.

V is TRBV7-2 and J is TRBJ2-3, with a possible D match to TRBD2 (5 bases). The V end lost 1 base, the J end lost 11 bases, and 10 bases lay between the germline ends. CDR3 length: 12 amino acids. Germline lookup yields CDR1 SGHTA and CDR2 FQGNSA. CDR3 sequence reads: CASSLGGVGQYF. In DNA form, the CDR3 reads TGTGCCAGCAGCTTAGGGGGAGTGGGGCAGTATTTT. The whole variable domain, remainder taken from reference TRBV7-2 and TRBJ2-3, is GAGVSQSPSNKVTEKGKDVELRCDPISGHTALYWYRQSLGQGLEFLIYFQGNSAPDKSGLPSDRFSAERTGGSVSTLTIQRTQQEDSAVYLCASSLGGVGQYFGPGTRLTVL.

The CDR3 region is CSVDRGLKTQYF. The CDR3 nucleotides are TGCAGCGTTGACCGGGGGCTGAAGACCCAGTACTTC. The chain has TRBV29-1 and TRBJ2-5; the D call may be TRBD1 or TRBD2 (6 bases each). Germline lookup yields CDR1 SQVTM and CDR2 ANQGSEA. The CDR3 runs to 12 residues. V was trimmed by 3 bases and J by 6 bases, leaving 11 bases between them.

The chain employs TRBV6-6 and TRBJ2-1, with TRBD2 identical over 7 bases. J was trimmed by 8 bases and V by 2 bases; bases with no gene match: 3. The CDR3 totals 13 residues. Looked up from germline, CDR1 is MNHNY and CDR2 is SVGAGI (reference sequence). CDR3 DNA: TGTGCCAGCAGTTACCGTCGGGGGGATGAGCAGTTCTTC. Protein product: CASSYRRGDEQFF.

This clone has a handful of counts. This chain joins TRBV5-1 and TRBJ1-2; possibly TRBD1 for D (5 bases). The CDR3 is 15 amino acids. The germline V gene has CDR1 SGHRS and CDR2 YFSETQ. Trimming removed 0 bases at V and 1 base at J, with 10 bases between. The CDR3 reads CASSLGPGINYGYTF. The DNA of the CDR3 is TGCGCCAGCAGCTTGGGTCCAGGGATTAACTATGGCTACACCTTC. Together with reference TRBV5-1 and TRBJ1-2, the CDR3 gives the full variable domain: KAGVTQTPRYLIKTRGQQVTLSCSPISGHRSVSWYQQTPGQGLQFLFEYFSETQRNKGNFPGRFSGRQFSNSRSEMNVSTLELGDSALYLCASSLGPGINYGYTFGSGTRLTVV.

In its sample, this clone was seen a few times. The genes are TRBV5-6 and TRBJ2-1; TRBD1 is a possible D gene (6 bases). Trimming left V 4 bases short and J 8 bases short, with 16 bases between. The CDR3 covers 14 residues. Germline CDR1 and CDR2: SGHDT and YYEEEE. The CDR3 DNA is TGTGCCAGCAGCCTAGGACGGAAGGGGGATGAGCAGTTCTTC. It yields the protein CASSLGRKGDEQFF.